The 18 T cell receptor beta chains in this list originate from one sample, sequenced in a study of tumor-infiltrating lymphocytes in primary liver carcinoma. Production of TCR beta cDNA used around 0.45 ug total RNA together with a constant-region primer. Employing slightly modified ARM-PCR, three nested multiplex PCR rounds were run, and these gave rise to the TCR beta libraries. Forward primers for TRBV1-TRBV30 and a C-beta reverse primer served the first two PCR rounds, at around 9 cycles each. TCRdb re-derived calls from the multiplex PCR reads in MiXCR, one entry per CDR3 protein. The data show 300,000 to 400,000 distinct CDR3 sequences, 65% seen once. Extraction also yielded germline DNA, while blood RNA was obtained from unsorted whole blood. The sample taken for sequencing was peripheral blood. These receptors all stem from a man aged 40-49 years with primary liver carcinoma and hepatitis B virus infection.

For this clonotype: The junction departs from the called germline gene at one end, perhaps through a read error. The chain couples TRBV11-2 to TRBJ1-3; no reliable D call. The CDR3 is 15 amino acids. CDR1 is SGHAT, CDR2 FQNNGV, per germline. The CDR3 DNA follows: TGTGCCTGCAGCTCCCAAGTTTTCTCTGGAAACACCATATATTTT. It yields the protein CACSSQVFSGNTIYF.

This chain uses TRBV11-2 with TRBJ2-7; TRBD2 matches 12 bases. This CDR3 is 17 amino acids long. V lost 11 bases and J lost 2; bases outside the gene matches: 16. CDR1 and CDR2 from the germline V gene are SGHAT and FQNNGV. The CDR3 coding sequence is TGTGCCGGTAGCTTATTGCAGGGACTAGCGGGCACCTACGAGCAGTACTTC. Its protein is CAGSLLQGLAGTYEQYF.

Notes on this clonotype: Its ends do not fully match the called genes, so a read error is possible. The CDR3 spells CAGTLVRTAYSYERYF. The CDR3, as DNA: TGTGCCGGCACCTTAGTGCGGACAGCTTACTCCTACGAGCGGTACTTC. V and J are TRBV11-2 and TRBJ2-7, with D tentatively TRBD1 (6 bases). Per the germline V gene, CDR1 is SGHAT and CDR2 is FQNNGV. The CDR3 is made up of 16 amino acids.

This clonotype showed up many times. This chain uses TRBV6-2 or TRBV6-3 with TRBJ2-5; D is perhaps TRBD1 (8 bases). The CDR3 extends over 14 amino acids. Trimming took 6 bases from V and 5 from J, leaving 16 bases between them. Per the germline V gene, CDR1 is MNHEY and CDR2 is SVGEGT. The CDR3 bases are TGTGCCAGCAGGACTGACAGGGGAGGGGAGACCCAGTACTTC. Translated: CASRTDRGGETQYF.

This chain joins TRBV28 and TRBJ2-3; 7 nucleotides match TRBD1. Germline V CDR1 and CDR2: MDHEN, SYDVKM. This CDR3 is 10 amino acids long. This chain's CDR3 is CDRQGDTQYF. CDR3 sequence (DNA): TGTGACCGACAGGGAGATACGCAGTATTTT.

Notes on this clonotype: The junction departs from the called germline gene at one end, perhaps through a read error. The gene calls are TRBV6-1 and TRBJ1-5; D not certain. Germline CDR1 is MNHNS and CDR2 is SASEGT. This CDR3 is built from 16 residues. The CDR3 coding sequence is TGTGCCAGCAGTGGTAACCTCCACGGTGGCAATCGGCCCCAGCATTTT. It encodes CASSGNLHGGNRPQHF.

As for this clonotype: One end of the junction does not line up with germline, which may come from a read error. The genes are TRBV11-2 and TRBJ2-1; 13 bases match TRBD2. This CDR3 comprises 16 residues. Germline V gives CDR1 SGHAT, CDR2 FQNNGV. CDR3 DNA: TGTGCTAGCAGCTTAGCCGGACTAGCGGGGGAGGGGGTGCAGCTCTTC. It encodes CASSLAGLAGEGVQLF. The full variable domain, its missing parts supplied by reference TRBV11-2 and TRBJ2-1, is EAGVAQSPRYKIIEKRQSVAFWCNPISGHATLYWYQQILGQGPKLLIQFQNNGVVDDSQLPKDRFSAERLKGVDSTLKIQPAKLEDSAVYLCASSLAGLAGEGVQLFGPGTRLTVL.

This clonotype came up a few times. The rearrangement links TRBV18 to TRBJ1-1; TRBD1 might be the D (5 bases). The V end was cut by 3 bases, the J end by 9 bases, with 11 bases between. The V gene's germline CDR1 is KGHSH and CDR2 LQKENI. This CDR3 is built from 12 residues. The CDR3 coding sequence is TGTGCCAGCTCACCGGGAGGGGCCAAAGCTTTCTTT. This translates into CASSPGGAKAFF.

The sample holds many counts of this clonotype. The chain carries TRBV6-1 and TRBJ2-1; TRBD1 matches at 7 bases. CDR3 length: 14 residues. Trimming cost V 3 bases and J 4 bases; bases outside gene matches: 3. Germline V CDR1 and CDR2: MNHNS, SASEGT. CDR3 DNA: TGTGCCAGCAGTGACCGGGACAGTTACAATGAGCAGTTCTTC. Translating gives CASSDRDSYNEQFF.

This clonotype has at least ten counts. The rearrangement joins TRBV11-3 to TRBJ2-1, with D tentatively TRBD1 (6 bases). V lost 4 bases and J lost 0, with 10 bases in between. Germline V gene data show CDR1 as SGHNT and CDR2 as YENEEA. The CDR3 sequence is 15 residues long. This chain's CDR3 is CASSSGHPSYNEQFF. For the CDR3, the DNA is TGTGCCAGCAGCTCGGGACATCCCTCCTACAATGAGCAGTTCTTC.

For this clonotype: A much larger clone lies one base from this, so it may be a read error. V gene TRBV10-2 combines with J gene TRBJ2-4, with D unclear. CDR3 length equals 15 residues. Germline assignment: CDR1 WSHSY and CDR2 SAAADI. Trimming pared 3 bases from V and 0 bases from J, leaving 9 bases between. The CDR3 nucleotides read TGCGCCAGCAGTGATGGCGGCAGAGCCAAAAACATTCAGTACTTC. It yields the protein CASSDGGRAKNIQYF.

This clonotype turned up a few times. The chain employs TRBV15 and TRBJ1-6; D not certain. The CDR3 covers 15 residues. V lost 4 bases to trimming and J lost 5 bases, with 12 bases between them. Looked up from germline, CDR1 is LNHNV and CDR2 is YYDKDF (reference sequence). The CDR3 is CATSTKRRNNSPLHF. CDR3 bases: TGTGCCACCAGCACTAAGCGGAGGAATAATTCACCCCTCCACTTT.

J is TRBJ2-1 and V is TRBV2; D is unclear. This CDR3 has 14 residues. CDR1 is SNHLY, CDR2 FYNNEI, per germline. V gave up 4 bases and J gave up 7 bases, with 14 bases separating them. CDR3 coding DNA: TGTGCCAGCAGTGCGCTATGGCTTGAGAATGAGCAGTTCTTC. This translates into CASSALWLENEQFF. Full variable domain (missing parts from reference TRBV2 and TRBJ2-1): EPEVTQTPSHQVTQMGQEVILRCVPISNHLYFYWYRQILGQKVEFLVSFYNNEISEKSEIFDDQFSVERPDGSNFTLKIRSTKLEDSAMYFCASSALWLENEQFFGPGTRLTVL.

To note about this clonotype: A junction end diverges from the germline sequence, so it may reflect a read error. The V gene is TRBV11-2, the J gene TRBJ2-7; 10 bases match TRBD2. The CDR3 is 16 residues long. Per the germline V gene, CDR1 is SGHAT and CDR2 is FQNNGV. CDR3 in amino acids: CASSLGLARSSYDQYF. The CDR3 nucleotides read TGTGCCAGTAGCTTGGGACTAGCGCGAAGTTCCTACGATCAGTACTTC.

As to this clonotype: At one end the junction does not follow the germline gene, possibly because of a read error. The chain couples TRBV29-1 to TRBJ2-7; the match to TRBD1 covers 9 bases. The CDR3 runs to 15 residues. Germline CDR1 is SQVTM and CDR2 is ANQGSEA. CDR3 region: CSVLELRDRAYEQYF. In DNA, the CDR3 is TGCAGCGTCCTTGAACTCCGGGACAGGGCCTACGAACAGTACTTC.

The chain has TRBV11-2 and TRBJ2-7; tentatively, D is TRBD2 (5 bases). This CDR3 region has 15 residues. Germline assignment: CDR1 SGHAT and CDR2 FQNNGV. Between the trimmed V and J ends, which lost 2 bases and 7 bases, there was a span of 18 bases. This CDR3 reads CASSLRETTLEEQYF. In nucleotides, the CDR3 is TGTGCCAGCAGCTTAAGGGAGACTACCTTAGAGGAGCAGTACTTC.

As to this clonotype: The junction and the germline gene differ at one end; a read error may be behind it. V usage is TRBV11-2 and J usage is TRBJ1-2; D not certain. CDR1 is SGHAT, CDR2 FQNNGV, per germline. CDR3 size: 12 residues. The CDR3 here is CASSEGNYDYTF. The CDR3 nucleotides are TGTGCCAGCAGCGAGGGCAACTATGACTACACCTTC.

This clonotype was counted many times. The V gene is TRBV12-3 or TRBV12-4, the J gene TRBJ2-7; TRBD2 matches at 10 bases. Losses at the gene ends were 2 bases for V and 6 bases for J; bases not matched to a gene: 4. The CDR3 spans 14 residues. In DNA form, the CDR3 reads TGTGCCAGCAGTTTACTAGCGGGAGAGGGCGAGCAGTACTTC. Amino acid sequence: CASSLLAGEGEQYF.